These T cell receptor beta chains were read from a single sample in a study of blood T cell repertoires in COVID-19. Here immunoSEQ multiplex PCR was the method, and the copy in TCRdb shows in-frame clones only, minus some. The sample gives about 130,000 clones, around 86% of which show up once; around 16% is in the top ten. Sequenced material: peripheral blood. All receptors derive from a woman aged 50 to 60 who had recovered from COVID-19. Both conserved end residues are part of each CDR3. Each record gives: V gene, J gene, clone size, D gene, CDR3 protein, CDR3 DNA. The D gene is left open where the match is weak. Rows give clone size only sometimes, using once, few, many, or a class for an expanded clone.

>TRBV28|TRBJ1-4|once|TRBD1
CASSLPGQVQEKLFF
TGTGCCAGCAGTTTACCAGGACAGGTGCAAGAAAAACTGTTTTTT
>TRBV5-1|TRBJ2-2|.|TRBD1
CASSRTGGYTGELFF
TGCGCCAGCAGCAGGACAGGGGGGTACACCGGGGAGCTGTTTTTT
>TRBV7-3|TRBJ2-1|.|TRBD2
CASSLEAGRTSEQFF
TGTGCCAGCAGCTTAGAAGCGGGAAGGACGAGTGAGCAGTTCTTC
>TRBV10-2|TRBJ2-7|.|.
CASSGLQGPHEQYF
TGCGCCAGCAGTGGACTACAGGGCCCCCACGAGCAGTACTTC
>TRBV21-1|TRBJ1-3|.|.
CASSKWGGQDNSGNTIYF
TGTGCCAGCAGCAAATGGGGGGGACAGGATAACTCTGGAAACACCATATATTTT
>TRBV6-5|TRBJ1-5|.|TRBD1
CAGGTGYSNQPQHF
TGTGCCGGGGGGACAGGATATAGCAATCAGCCCCAGCATTTT
>TRBV20-1|TRBJ1-2|.|TRBD1
CSASRMRQGSPHGYTF
TGCAGTGCTAGTCGCATGCGACAGGGCTCCCCCCATGGCTACACCTTC
>TRBV6-1|TRBJ1-6|.|.
CASSEYNSPLHF
TGTGCCAGCTCCGAGTATAATTCACCCCTCCACTTT
>TRBV6-5|TRBJ1-2|many|.
CASSYSRDFYGYTF
TGTGCCAGCAGTTACTCGAGGGACTTTTATGGCTACACCTTC
>TRBV2|TRBJ1-2|.|.
CASRIFGGGNYGYTF
TGTGCCAGCAGAATCTTTGGGGGGGGTAACTATGGCTACACCTTC
>TRBV7-2|TRBJ2-1|.|TRBD2
CASRQTSGRLDEQFF
TGTGCCAGCAGGCAGACTAGCGGGAGACTGGATGAGCAGTTCTTC
>TRBV9|TRBJ2-3|.|TRBD2
CASSPQPGLGPDTQYF
TGTGCCAGCAGCCCTCAACCGGGACTAGGGCCAGATACGCAGTATTTT
>TRBV5-1|TRBJ1-1|.|.
CASSLLPPLPHTEAFF
TGCGCCAGCAGCTTGCTTCCACCGCTACCCCATACTGAAGCTTTCTTT
>TRBV7-3|TRBJ2-7|.|TRBD1
CASSLTQGYEQYF
TGTGCCAGCAGCTTAACACAGGGGTACGAGCAGTACTTC
>TRBV10-3|TRBJ2-7|once|TRBD1
CAISRTGSEQYF
TGTGCCATCAGTCGGACAGGGAGCGAGCAGTACTTC
>TRBV5-6|TRBJ2-5|.|TRBD1
CASRSLLDRQETQYF
TGTGCCAGCCGATCTCTACTGGACAGGCAAGAGACCCAGTACTTC
>TRBV19|TRBJ1-2|many|.
CASRDTPTDSYGYTF
TGTGCCAGCCGGGACACACCTACCGACAGCTATGGCTACACCTTC
>TRBV28|TRBJ2-7|.|TRBD2
CASSPSGSRSYEQYF
TGTGCCAGCAGCCCTAGCGGGAGTAGGTCCTACGAGCAGTACTTC
>TRBV7-2|TRBJ2-5|.|TRBD1
CASSFNRGQETQYF
TGTGCCAGCAGCTTTAACAGGGGGCAAGAGACCCAGTACTTC
>TRBV20-1|TRBJ1-6|once|.
CSASENLSYNSPLHF
TGCAGTGCTAGTGAAAATCTCTCCTATAATTCACCCCTCCACTTT
>TRBV7-6|TRBJ2-3|.|.
CASSLASAGTDTQYF
TGTGCCAGCAGCTTAGCTTCGGCAGGAACAGATACGCAGTATTTT
>TRBV2|TRBJ2-7|.|.
CASGVYEQYF
TGTGCCAGCGGAGTATACGAGCAGTACTTC
>TRBV2|TRBJ2-5|.|TRBD2
CASSGGGSAQETQYF
TGTGCCAGCAGTGGGGGAGGGTCTGCCCAAGAGACCCAGTACTTC
>TRBV5-1|TRBJ2-7|once|.
CASKQVGQNYEQYF
TGCGCCAGCAAACAAGTAGGACAGAACTACGAGCAGTACTTC
>TRBV30|TRBJ1-2|few|.
CASGGRPNYGYTF
TGTGCATCGGGGGGACGACCTAACTATGGCTACACCTTC
>TRBV7-2|TRBJ2-1|.|TRBD1
CASSDRGAYNEQFF
TGTGCCAGCAGCGACAGGGGGGCCTACAATGAGCAGTTCTTC
>TRBV5-1|TRBJ2-1|.|TRBD1
CASSRTMGDRSYNEQFF
TGCGCCAGCAGCCGAACCATGGGGGACAGATCATACAATGAGCAGTTCTTC
>TRBV5-1|TRBJ2-5|.|.
CASRNRVGETQYF
TGCGCCAGCAGAAACAGGGTCGGAGAGACCCAGTACTTC
>TRBV5-4|TRBJ2-1|.|TRBD1
CASSSTGVSYNEQFF
TGTGCCAGCAGCTCGACAGGGGTCTCCTACAATGAGCAGTTCTTC
>TRBV7-2|TRBJ1-1|.|.
CASSLGQGTEAFF
TGTGCCAGCAGCTTAGGGCAGGGAACTGAAGCTTTCTTT
>TRBV27|TRBJ1-2|.|.
CASSSFDRYGYTF
TGTGCCAGCAGTTCCTTCGACAGATATGGCTACACCTTC
>TRBV2|TRBJ2-1|.|.
CASVGGEGEQFF
TGTGCCAGCGTAGGGGGTGAGGGTGAGCAGTTCTTC
>TRBV9|TRBJ1-5|.|.
CASSVAPGGQPQHF
TGTGCCAGCAGCGTAGCTCCTGGGGGGCAGCCCCAGCATTTT
>TRBV6-5|TRBJ1-1|once|.
CASAETGTKYFF
TGTGCCAGCGCCGAGACCGGGACAAAGTACTTCTTT
>TRBV29-1|TRBJ1-3|.|.
CSVVWATSGNTIYF
TGCAGCGTTGTTTGGGCGACATCTGGAAACACCATATATTTT
>TRBV7-8|TRBJ2-7|.|TRBD1
CASSHSQGIREEQYF
TGTGCCAGCAGCCACTCACAGGGGATTCGGGAAGAGCAGTACTTC
>TRBV7-9|TRBJ1-4|.|TRBD1
CASSLRQGVAEKLFF
TGTGCCAGCAGCCTAAGACAGGGGGTTGCTGAAAAACTGTTTTTT
>TRBV5-1|TRBJ2-5|once|.
CASSLQGETQYF
TGCGCCAGCAGCTTACAGGGTGAGACCCAGTACTTC
>TRBV6-2/TRBV6-3|TRBJ1-2|.|.
CASSLGGGYTF
TGTGCCAGCAGTTTAGGAGGTGGCTACACCTTC
>TRBV24-1|TRBJ2-7|.|TRBD2
CAIPGGGPEQYF
TGTGCCATCCCCGGGGGGGGGCCGGAGCAGTACTTC
>TRBV5-1|TRBJ1-1|.|.
CASSAMVGVKPEAFF
TGCGCCAGCAGCGCCATGGTTGGTGTAAAGCCTGAAGCTTTCTTT
>TRBV10-2|TRBJ2-7|.|TRBD1
CASSEPRGRLYEQYF
TGCGCCAGCAGTGAGCCTAGGGGGCGCCTCTACGAGCAGTACTTC